The next 28 T cell receptor beta chains were all read from a single sample in a study of blood T cell repertoires in COVID-19. The data were produced by immunoSEQ multiplex PCR, yet TCRdb's version contains in-frame clones alone and is incomplete. The sample shows 90,000 or so clones, less than 90% of them seen only once. Sequenced sample: peripheral blood. These receptor sequences come from a man aged 55-75 years with acute or convalescent COVID-19.

The V and J genes are TRBV12-3 or TRBV12-4 and TRBJ2-7; tentatively, D is TRBD1 (5 bases). The CDR3 runs to 13 residues. V was shortened by 5 bases and J by 2 bases, with 10 bases between the two germline ends. The CDR3 spells CASSATDTYEQYF. The DNA for the CDR3 is TGTGCCAGCAGTGCTACGGACACCTACGAGCAGTACTTC.

This clone was detected once. The CDR3 region is CASSLRGGVSGANVLTF. CDR3 DNA sequence: TGTGCCAGCAGTTTAAGGGGGGGAGTCTCTGGGGCCAACGTCCTGACTTTC. The V call is TRBV27, the J call TRBJ2-6; tentatively, D is TRBD2 (7 bases). The germline CDR1 and CDR2 sequences are MNHEY and SMNVEV (reference sequence). CDR3 size: 17 residues. V was clipped by 2 bases and J by 0 bases, with 11 bases between them.

This clone has more than one count but fewer than ten. The V gene is TRBV12-3 or TRBV12-4, the J gene TRBJ1-5; the D gene is possibly TRBD1 (5 bases). V lost 6 bases and J 3 bases, leaving 9 bases between the germline ends. CDR3 length: 13 amino acids. CDR3 residues: CASRDSYNQPQHF. CDR3 bases: TGTGCCAGCAGAGACAGTTACAATCAGCCCCAGCATTTT.

This chain uses TRBV30 with TRBJ2-2; TRBD1 matches at 7 bases. The J segment lost 1 base and the V segment lost 0 bases, leaving 5 bases of the junction unmatched. Germline V gene lookup returns CDR1 GTSNPN and CDR2 SVGIG (reference sequence). This CDR3 comprises 16 residues. CDR3 region: CAWSVRGQVNTGELFF. CDR3 bases: TGTGCCTGGAGTGTACGAGGACAGGTGAACACCGGGGAGCTGTTTTTT.

The V gene is TRBV14, the J gene TRBJ1-2, with TRBD1 matching over 7 bases. The V gene end was trimmed by 2 bases and the J gene end by 4 bases; junction bases not matched to a gene: 7. CDR1 is SGHDN, CDR2 FVKESK, per germline. The CDR3 is 15 amino acids. The CDR3 protein is CASSQSLRTGYGYTF. The DNA for the CDR3 is TGTGCCAGCAGCCAAAGCCTTAGGACAGGCTATGGCTACACCTTC.

This sequence joins TRBV19 and TRBJ2-1; 12 bases match TRBD2. The CDR3 covers 16 residues. V gave up 1 base and J gave up 6 bases; unmatched junction bases: 4. The germline V gene encodes CDR1 LNHDA and CDR2 SQIVND (reference sequence). CDR3 in amino acids: CASSIALAGGRNEQFF. As DNA, the CDR3 is TGTGCCAGTAGTATAGCCCTAGCGGGGGGGCGCAATGAGCAGTTCTTC. Full variable domain (missing parts from reference TRBV19 and TRBJ2-1): DGGITQSPKYLFRKEGQNVTLSCEQNLNHDAMYWYRQDPGQGLRLIYYSQIVNDFQKGDIAEGYSVSREKKESFPLTVTSAQKNPTAFYLCASSIALAGGRNEQFFGPGTRLTVL.

This clone was seen just once. The chain carries TRBV9 and TRBJ2-5, with 11 bases identical to TRBD2. J gave up 5 bases and V 0 bases, and 6 bases lay outside the gene matches. The CDR3 extends over 16 amino acids. Germline-derived CDR1 and CDR2 are SGDLS and YYNGEE. The CDR3 nucleotides read TGTGCCAGCAGCGTAGGCGAACTAGCGGGGGCCGAGACCCAGTACTTC. This codes for CASSVGELAGAETQYF. Using reference TRBV9 and TRBJ2-5 for the parts outside the CDR3, the full variable domain is DSGVTQTPKHLITATGQRVTLRCSPRSGDLSVYWYQQSLDQGLQFLIQYYNGEERAKGNILERFSAQQFPDLHSELNLSSLELGDSALYFCASSVGELAGAETQYFGPGTRLLVL.

The chain links TRBV18 to TRBJ2-1; D is unclear. There are 15 residues in the CDR3. Trimming removed 2 bases at V and 0 bases at J, with 8 bases between. The germline V gene encodes CDR1 KGHSH and CDR2 LQKENI. CDR3 protein: CASSPAVSSYNEQFF. In DNA, the CDR3 is TGTGCCAGCTCACCAGCGGTAAGCTCCTACAATGAGCAGTTCTTC.

This chain joins TRBV29-1 and TRBJ2-7; TRBD1 matches at 7 bases. The CDR3 is made up of 13 amino acids. Unmatched junction bases numbered 4, after V lost 4 bases and J lost 1 base. Germline CDR1 reads SQVTM; CDR2 reads ANQGSEA. The DNA of the CDR3 is TGCAGCGTTGTTAGGGACAGATCCTACGAGCAGTACTTC. Encoded protein: CSVVRDRSYEQYF.

This chain uses TRBV10-2 with TRBJ1-5; D is possibly TRBD1 (5 bases). Trimming pared 5 bases from V and 6 bases from J, leaving 17 bases between. The CDR3 has 15 amino acids. Per germline, CDR1 WSHSY and CDR2 SAAADI. This CDR3 reads CASSLGRGMGQPQHF. The CDR3 region has the DNA TGCGCCAGCAGTCTGGGACGGGGGATGGGTCAGCCCCAGCATTTT.

The chain combines TRBV5-8 with TRBJ1-5, with 8 bases matching TRBD1. The CDR3 is 17 residues long. V lost 4 bases, J lost 0 bases, and 9 bases stayed unmatched. Per germline, CDR1 SGHTS and CDR2 YDEGEE. This CDR3 reads CASSLRDRPNSNQPQHF. The DNA for the CDR3 is TGTGCCAGCAGCCTGAGGGACAGGCCGAATAGCAATCAGCCCCAGCATTTT.

The chain recombines TRBV7-6 with TRBJ2-1; 10 bases align to TRBD2. Germline assignment: CDR1 SGHVS and CDR2 FNYEAQ. CDR3 length: 15 amino acids. V gave up 5 bases and J gave up 3 bases; unmatched junction bases: 4. Here the CDR3 DNA reads TGTGCCAGCAGCCAAACTAGCGGGGTCTACAATGAGCAGTTCTTC. This encodes CASSQTSGVYNEQFF.

The DNA of the CDR3 is TGTGCCAGCAGCCAAGATAACAGGGTAGGGGCAGGTTGGAAAATCACTGAAGCTTTCTTT. It translates to CASSQDNRVGAGWKITEAFF. This chain connects TRBV3-1 (or the pseudogene TRBV3-2) to TRBJ1-1, with D perhaps matching TRBD1 (6 bases). V was clipped by 0 bases and J by 4 bases, with 27 bases between them. Germline V gives CDR1 LGHDT, CDR2 YNNKEL (reference sequence). This CDR3 is 20 amino acids long.

The chain employs TRBV5-5 and TRBJ1-4; no clear D gene. Trimming took 2 bases from V and 0 from J, leaving 11 bases between them. This CDR3 spans 16 amino acids. Germline V CDR1 and CDR2: SGHKS, YYEKEE (reference sequence). The CDR3, as DNA: TGTGCCAGCAGCTTCCGGGGTGGAACAACTAATGAAAAACTGTTTTTT. Protein sequence: CASSFRGGTTNEKLFF. Full variable domain (rest looked up from reference TRBV5-5 and TRBJ1-4): DAGVTQSPTHLIKTRGQQVTLRCSPISGHKSVSWYQQVLGQGPQFIFQYYEKEERGRGNFPDRFSARQFPNYSSELNVNALLLGDSALYLCASSFRGGTTNEKLFFGSGTQLSVL.

V gene TRBV30 combines with J gene TRBJ2-2; TRBD2 matches at 12 bases. Germline loops: CDR1 GTSNPN, CDR2 SVGIG (reference sequence). The CDR3 covers 16 residues. The ends lost 2 bases at V and 6 bases at J; junction bases unmatched: 7. This chain's CDR3 is CAWSPLAGGHSGELFF. CDR3 sequence (DNA): TGTGCCTGGAGTCCCCTAGCGGGGGGGCACTCCGGGGAGCTGTTTTTT. Full variable domain (missing parts from reference TRBV30 and TRBJ2-2): SQTIHQWPATLVQPVGSPLSLECTVEGTSNPNLYWYRQAAGRGLQLLFYSVGIGQISSEVPQNLSASRPQDRQFILSSKKLLLSDSGFYLCAWSPLAGGHSGELFFGEGSRLTVL.

This clone was found many times. This chain links TRBV27 with TRBJ1-5; 7 positions agree with TRBD1. Germline CDR1 reads MNHEY; CDR2 reads SMNVEV (reference sequence). V was clipped by 6 bases and J by 1 base; unmatched bases: 12. There are 17 residues in the CDR3. CDR3 coding DNA: TGTGCCAGCAGCGAGACAGGGAATGTTTTGAGCAATCAGCCCCAGCATTTT. It translates to CASSETGNVLSNQPQHF.

The chain employs TRBV29-1 and TRBJ2-7; D is ambiguous. V shed 1 base and J shed 7 bases, with 14 bases lying between them. The germline gives CDR1 SQVTM, CDR2 ANQGSEA. The CDR3 has 13 residues. CDR3 protein: CSVEAAAGAEQYF. The CDR3 DNA reads TGCAGCGTTGAAGCGGCAGCAGGTGCGGAGCAGTACTTC.

A remark on this clone: This sample also contains other DNA sequences that code for the same CDR3. The chain joins TRBV19 to TRBJ2-3, with TRBD1 matching 9 bases. V lost 3 bases and J lost 4; bases outside the gene matches: 5. CDR1 and CDR2 from the germline V gene are LNHDA and SQIVND (reference sequence). The CDR3 has 15 residues. The CDR3 here is CASSMPGQGPDTQYF. The CDR3 DNA reads as TGTGCCAGTAGTATGCCGGGACAGGGACCAGATACGCAGTATTTT.

The V gene is TRBV2, the J gene TRBJ2-5, with a possible D match to TRBD2 (6 bases). The V end lost 3 bases, the J end lost 5 bases, and 19 bases lay between the germline ends. This CDR3 region has 16 residues. Germline values: CDR1 SNHLY, CDR2 FYNNEI. CDR3 in amino acids: CASSEGEAGRTETQYF. CDR3 DNA: TGTGCCAGCAGTGAGGGGGAGGCAGGGAGAACGGAGACCCAGTACTTC.

The gene calls are TRBV3-1 (or the pseudogene TRBV3-2) and TRBJ1-1, with 7 nucleotides matching TRBD1. CDR1 and CDR2 from the germline V gene are LGHDT and YNNKEL (reference sequence). CDR3 length equals 16 residues. Unmatched junction bases numbered 7, after V lost 0 bases and J lost 3 bases. The CDR3 reads CASSQDARRGHTEAFF. Written as DNA, the CDR3 is TGTGCCAGCAGCCAAGATGCTAGGAGGGGGCACACTGAAGCTTTCTTT.

The rearrangement links TRBV15 to TRBJ2-5; 14 nucleotides align to TRBD2. This CDR3 has 15 amino acids. The ends lost 3 bases at V and 7 bases at J; junction bases unmatched: 4. CDR1 and CDR2 from the germline V gene are LNHNV and YYDKDF (reference sequence). CDR3 sequence: CATSRGLAGVGTQYF. DNA for the CDR3: TGTGCCACCAGCAGGGGACTAGCGGGAGTCGGGACCCAGTACTTC.

This chain uses TRBV7-9 with TRBJ2-7; D is uncertain. The V and J ends lost 8 bases and 2 bases respectively, with 13 bases between them. CDR3 length equals 13 residues. CDR1 SEHNR and CDR2 FQNEAQ come from the germline V gene (reference sequence). CDR3 loop: CASLRSDTYEQYF. The DNA of the CDR3 is TGTGCCAGCCTTCGGTCTGACACCTACGAGCAGTACTTC.

The CDR3 DNA reads TGCGCCAGCAGCTTGATTAGCGGGAGGGCCGAAGAGCAGTACTTC. Translating it yields CASSLISGRAEEQYF. The rearrangement joins TRBV5-1 to TRBJ2-7; 11 nucleotides match TRBD2. The CDR3 extends over 15 amino acids. Germline values: CDR1 SGHRS, CDR2 YFSETQ. The ends lost 1 base at V and 7 bases at J; junction bases unmatched: 7.

The chain carries TRBV5-1 and TRBJ2-7; 10 positions match TRBD1. CDR3 length equals 14 residues. Trimming removed 4 bases from V and 4 bases from J; junction bases left unmatched: 5. The germline CDR1 and CDR2 sequences are SGHRS and YFSETQ. This CDR3 is CASSRRDRGYEQYF. For the CDR3, the DNA is TGCGCCAGCAGCCGACGGGACAGGGGATACGAGCAGTACTTC.

The chain employs TRBV5-1 and TRBJ2-2; maybe TRBD2 (6 bases). This CDR3 region has 16 residues. V was pared by 2 bases and J by 5 bases, with 16 bases between. From germline, CDR1 is SGHRS and CDR2 YFSETQ. CDR3 sequence (DNA): TGCGCCAGCAGCTTACGACGGGAGTTCCATACCGGGGAGCTGTTTTTT. Translation gives CASSLRREFHTGELFF.

The chain recombines TRBV5-1 with TRBJ2-1; 9 bases are a match to TRBD2. The CDR3 spans 16 residues. CDR1 is SGHRS, CDR2 YFSETQ, per germline. The V gene end was trimmed by 0 bases and the J gene end by 7 bases; junction bases not matched to a gene: 8. The CDR3, as DNA: TGCGCCAGCAGCTTGGTTTTTAGCGGGAGTTTGAATGAGCAGTTCTTC. This encodes CASSLVFSGSLNEQFF.

CDR3 sequence (DNA): TGTGCCAGCAGTGAGGTGGCGGGGGCTGGCTACACCTTC. Its translation: CASSEVAGAGYTF. V is TRBV25-1 and J is TRBJ1-2; the D gene is possibly TRBD1 (6 bases). V dropped 3 bases and J dropped 7 bases, with 12 bases sitting between them. This CDR3 has 13 residues. Germline values: CDR1 MGHDK, CDR2 SYGVNS.

This chain links TRBV27 with TRBJ2-5, with 12 bases that match TRBD2. V was pared by 3 bases and J by 4 bases, with 18 bases of the junction left unmatched. The CDR3 sequence is 20 residues long. Germline values: CDR1 MNHEY, CDR2 SMNVEV (reference sequence). The CDR3 region has the DNA TGTGCCAGCAGTTTCCGAGGAGGAGGGAGACTAGCGGGAGAGCGAGAGACCCAGTACTTC. Translated: CASSFRGGGRLAGERETQYF.